The 17 T cell receptor beta chains listed next were all sequenced from one sample in a study of control samples from healthy donors and cancer patients. Some clones are missing from TCRdb's copy, which holds only in-frame ones; the method was immunoSEQ multiplex PCR. There are fewer than 500,000 clones in the sample; around 90% occur only once, and just under 6.5% lies in the top ten. Sequences were obtained from PBMCs. The receptors were sampled from a man aged 40-49 years with head and neck cancer.

V and J are TRBV3-1 (or the pseudogene TRBV3-2) and TRBJ2-7; D gene uncertain. The CDR3 is made up of 13 amino acids. V lost 2 bases to trimming and J lost 0 bases, with 5 bases between them. Germline CDR1 is LGHDT and CDR2 is YNNKEL (reference sequence). The CDR3 spells CASSQSYSYEQYF. The DNA of the CDR3 is TGTGCCAGCAGCCAATCATACTCCTACGAGCAGTACTTC.

CDR3 sequence reads: CASSSQGEIQETQYF. CDR3 nucleotides: TGTGCCAGCAGTTCCCAAGGGGAGATCCAGGAGACCCAGTACTTC. The chain is built from TRBV5-6 and TRBJ2-5; the D call may be TRBD1 or TRBD2 (5 bases each). This CDR3 comprises 15 residues. The V end lost 5 bases, the J end lost 5 bases, and 19 bases lay between the germline ends. Germline V lookup: CDR1 SGHDT, CDR2 YYEEEE.

V and J are TRBV10-3 and TRBJ2-7; D possibly corresponds to TRBD1 (6 bases). CDR1 is ENHRY and CDR2 is SYGVKD in the germline V gene. The CDR3 is 15 amino acids. The germline V and J ends were trimmed by 6 bases and 0 bases, with 15 bases remaining between them. CDR3 loop: CAISGGTGPSYEQYF. The CDR3 DNA is TGTGCCATCAGCGGTGGAACAGGGCCCTCCTACGAGCAGTACTTC.

The rearrangement uses TRBV2 and TRBJ1-2; TRBD1 matches 10 bases. The CDR3 loop spans 12 amino acids. The V gene's germline CDR1 is SNHLY and CDR2 FYNNEI. V trimming: 9 bases; J trimming: 4 bases; junction bases outside the gene matches: 2. CDR3 sequence (DNA): TGTGCCAGTCGGGACAGGGGCTATGGCTACACCTTC. This sequence encodes CASRDRGYGYTF.

CDR3 sequence: CASSDSHTEAFF. For the CDR3, the DNA is TGCGCCAGCAGTGATAGCCACACTGAAGCTTTCTTT. The chain recombines TRBV10-1 with TRBJ1-1; the D is unclear. Between the trimmed V and J ends, which lost 3 bases and 3 bases, there was a span of 5 bases. In germline, CDR1 is WNHNN, CDR2 SYGVQD (reference sequence). The CDR3 totals 12 residues.

The chain links TRBV30 to TRBJ1-1; D might be TRBD1 (5 bases). Between the trimmed V and J ends, which lost 0 bases and 7 bases, there was a span of 6 bases. The CDR3 is 11 residues long. The germline V gene has CDR1 GTSNPN and CDR2 SVGIG (reference sequence). The CDR3 DNA reads TGTGCCTGGAGTGTTGGGGGTGAAGCTTTCTTT. Its translation is CAWSVGGEAFF.

As DNA, the CDR3 is TGTGCCAGCAGCTTAGATCTGGGCCACAATGAGCAGTTCTTC. This encodes CASSLDLGHNEQFF. V and J are TRBV7-2 and TRBJ2-1; no clear D. CDR1 is SGHTA, CDR2 FQGNSA, per germline. This CDR3 is built from 14 residues. Deletions cut 1 base from V and 5 bases from J, with 9 bases between.

The rearrangement links TRBV7-3 to TRBJ2-1, with 10 nucleotides matching TRBD1. After removal of 6 bases from V and 0 bases from J, the junction contained 5 bases not matched to a gene. This CDR3 region has 16 residues. Germline-derived CDR1 and CDR2 are SGHTA and FQGTGA. CDR3 amino acids: CASSLDRGSSYNEQFF. The CDR3 region has the DNA TGTGCCAGCAGTCTGGACAGGGGGAGCTCCTACAATGAGCAGTTCTTC. Using reference TRBV7-3 and TRBJ2-1 for the parts outside the CDR3, the full variable domain is GAGVSQTPSNKVTEKGKYVELRCDPISGHTALYWYRQSLGQGPEFLIYFQGTGAADDSGLPNDRFFAVRPEGSVSTLKIQRTERGDSAVYLCASSLDRGSSYNEQFFGPGTRLTVL.

The chain has TRBV7-9 and TRBJ1-1, with D unclear. This CDR3 contains 16 residues. Per germline, CDR1 SEHNR and CDR2 FQNEAQ (reference sequence). V lost 7 bases, J lost 2 bases, and 20 bases lay in between. Here the CDR3 reads CASIFTPPPDNTEAFF. The CDR3 nucleotides read TGTGCCAGCATCTTTACCCCGCCCCCGGATAACACTGAAGCTTTCTTT.

V and J are TRBV7-8 and TRBJ1-2, with 7 bases that match TRBD1. The germline V gene encodes CDR1 SGHVS and CDR2 FQNEAQ. Trimming removed 4 bases from V and 2 bases from J; junction bases left unmatched: 7. The CDR3 has 15 residues. CDR3 loop: CASSSDTGENYGYTF. CDR3 coding DNA: TGTGCCAGCAGCTCCGATACAGGGGAAAACTATGGCTACACCTTC.

The rearrangement uses TRBV27 and TRBJ2-1; D is possibly TRBD1 or TRBD2 (5 bases each). The germline V gene has CDR1 MNHEY and CDR2 SMNVEV (reference sequence). The CDR3 covers 18 residues. V lost 3 bases to trimming and J lost 0 bases, with 18 bases between them. As DNA, the CDR3 is TGTGCCAGCAGTTTTTGGGCGAAACCAGGGAGCTCCTACAATGAGCAGTTCTTC. It encodes CASSFWAKPGSSYNEQFF.

The chain has TRBV24-1 and TRBJ1-5; 7 bases map to TRBD1. Germline CDR1 reads KGHDR; CDR2 reads SFDVKD. This CDR3 comprises 14 residues. The V gene end was trimmed by 4 bases and the J gene end by 9 bases; junction bases not matched to a gene: 8. The CDR3 here is CATSDRDRVGPQHF. As DNA, the CDR3 is TGTGCCACCAGTGACAGAGACAGGGTAGGGCCCCAGCATTTT.

Here the CDR3 DNA reads TGTGCCAGCAGCGAATACAGGGCCAGCACAGATACGCAGTATTTT. Translation: CASSEYRASTDTQYF. This chain uses TRBV7-9 with TRBJ2-3, with a possible D match to TRBD1 (6 bases). CDR1 SEHNR and CDR2 FQNEAQ come from the germline V gene (reference sequence). The CDR3 contains 15 residues. V lost 5 bases and J lost 0, with 12 bases in between.

The genes are TRBV25-1 and TRBJ1-2, with TRBD1 identical over 7 bases. CDR1 MGHDK and CDR2 SYGVNS come from the germline V gene. The trim removed 4 bases at V and 2 bases at J, leaving 7 bases unmatched. This CDR3 has 15 residues. CDR3 nucleotide sequence: TGTGCCAGCAGTGTATTGCGGGACAGAAACTATGGCTACACCTTC. Translated, it gives CASSVLRDRNYGYTF.

Notes on this clone: Different DNA sequences within this sample yield the same CDR3. The J gene is TRBJ1-1, the V gene TRBV7-2; D is perhaps TRBD1 (5 bases). V was clipped by 1 base and J by 1 base, with 7 bases between them. The germline gives CDR1 SGHTA, CDR2 FQGNSA. This CDR3 region has 14 residues. CDR3 DNA: TGTGCCAGCAGCTTAGTTGACAGGAACACTGAAGCTTTCTTT. Protein product: CASSLVDRNTEAFF.

The J gene is TRBJ1-5, the V gene TRBV10-2; 7 positions match TRBD1. Unmatched junction bases numbered 11, after V lost 6 bases and J lost 3 bases. Germline CDR1 and CDR2: WSHSY and SAAADI. The CDR3 is made up of 16 amino acids. The CDR3 loop is CASSGNRGQLNQPQHF. The CDR3 region has the DNA TGCGCCAGCAGCGGAAATCGGGGACAGCTCAATCAGCCCCAGCATTTT.

The V call is TRBV28, the J call TRBJ2-3; no clear D. Germline assignment: CDR1 MDHEN and CDR2 SYDVKM. Trimming removed 8 bases from V and 2 bases from J, with 20 bases in between. CDR3 length equals 16 residues. CDR3 nucleotide sequence: TGTGCCAGCCACATTGGCGATTATCGTAACACAGATACGCAGTATTTT. It specifies CASHIGDYRNTDTQYF.